This T cell receptor beta chain was obtained from a study of blood T cell repertoires in COVID-19. Sequenced by immunoSEQ multiplex PCR; TCRdb stores in-frame clones only, minus some. The sample records approximately 99,000 clones, roughly 78% being singletons. CDR3 length: 14 amino acids. Germline trimming cut 4 bases from V and 8 bases from J; bases unmatched to any gene: 7. Germline V gives CDR1 SGHRS, CDR2 YFSETQ. The TCR comes from a woman aged 80 or older with active or convalescent COVID-19. The sample was peripheral blood. The chain recombines TRBV5-1 with TRBJ1-2; TRBD1 aligns across 11 bases. The CDR3 sequence: CASSKGQGGDGYTF. CDR3 DNA sequence: TGCGCCAGCAGCAAGGGACAGGGGGGTGACGGCTACACCTTC.